The 29 T cell receptor beta chains presented below share a single source sample, sequenced in a study of blood T cell repertoires in COVID-19. The protocol was immunoSEQ multiplex PCR, while the TCRdb copy is restricted to in-frame clones and leaves out a portion. This sample has 200,000 to 250,000 clones, with more than 65% found just once. The sequenced sample was peripheral blood. These receptors were obtained from a human donor in a cohort sampled during active COVID-19.

A single count supports this clone. The rearrangement links TRBV27 to TRBJ2-3; a possible D gene is TRBD2 (5 bases). Deletions cut 3 bases from V and 3 bases from J, with 13 bases between. The V gene's germline CDR1 is MNHEY and CDR2 SMNVEV (reference sequence). This CDR3 is 15 amino acids long. The CDR3 region is CASSLSLAPTDTQYF. The CDR3 DNA is TGTGCCAGCAGTTTGAGTTTAGCGCCGACAGATACGCAGTATTTT.

This chain uses TRBV29-1 with TRBJ2-7; TRBD2 agrees at 11 bases. The length of the CDR3 is 15 residues. Germline V lookup: CDR1 SQVTM, CDR2 ANQGSEA. Unmatched junction bases numbered 4, after V lost 1 base and J lost 2 bases. The DNA of the CDR3 is TGCAGCGTTGAAGTAGCGGGAGGGCCCCCCTACGAGCAGTACTTC. Protein product: CSVEVAGGPPYEQYF.

This rearrangement joins TRBV5-6 to TRBJ2-7; D might be TRBD2 (6 bases). The ends were cut back, 3 bases at V and 4 bases at J, with 17 bases in the middle. Germline V gene lookup returns CDR1 SGHDT and CDR2 YYEEEE. The CDR3 totals 15 residues. The CDR3 loop is CASSSTGTRYYEQYF. Written as DNA, the CDR3 is TGTGCCAGCAGCTCAACCGGGACTCGATATTACGAGCAGTACTTC.

The chain couples TRBV6-6 to TRBJ2-2; D is uncertain. There are 13 residues in the CDR3. V was pared by 5 bases and J by 5 bases, with 9 bases between. Germline CDR1 MNHNY, CDR2 SVGAGI (reference sequence). In DNA form, the CDR3 reads TGTGCCAGCAGTACGGTACGGACCGGGGAGCTGTTTTTT. Protein sequence: CASSTVRTGELFF.

This chain joins TRBV10-2 and TRBJ2-1, with 9 positions matching TRBD2. The V gene's germline CDR1 is WSHSY and CDR2 SAAADI. There are 14 residues in the CDR3. V shed 7 bases and J 8 bases; nucleotides not matched to a gene: 9. This CDR3 is CASNDGGRAHEQFF. The CDR3 DNA reads TGCGCCAGCAACGACGGCGGGAGGGCCCATGAGCAGTTCTTC.

This chain links TRBV12-5 with TRBJ2-1, with a tentative D call TRBD1 (6 bases). CDR1 and CDR2 (germline): LGHNT, FRNRAP. This CDR3 is 13 amino acids long. V was trimmed by 7 bases and J by 7 bases, leaving 14 bases between them. The CDR3 bases are TGTGCTAGTGCGCAGGGGCAGGTGAATGAGCAGTTCTTC. Amino acid sequence: CASAQGQVNEQFF.

This chain links TRBV30 with TRBJ1-2, with D perhaps matching TRBD1 (5 bases). Germline V gene data show CDR1 as GTSNPN and CDR2 as SVGIG (reference sequence). The V and J ends lost 4 bases and 8 bases respectively, with 14 bases between them. CDR3 length: 12 amino acids. In nucleotides, the CDR3 is TGTGCCTGGACGCCAGGGATGAACGGCTACACCTTC. Amino acids: CAWTPGMNGYTF.

The chain has TRBV4-1 and TRBJ2-2, with D unresolved. CDR1 is MGHRA, CDR2 YSYEKL, per germline. V lost 3 bases and J lost 6, with 11 bases in between. This CDR3 is 14 amino acids long. CDR3 in amino acids: CASSHTDIAGELFF. CDR3 nucleotide sequence: TGCGCCAGCAGCCATACTGACATCGCCGGGGAGCTGTTTTTT.

This chain joins TRBV5-5 and TRBJ2-5; D may be TRBD2 (7 bases). Germline CDR1 and CDR2: SGHKS and YYEKEE (reference sequence). The CDR3 is made up of 16 amino acids. V lost 0 bases to trimming and J lost 4 bases, with 16 bases between them. The CDR3 DNA sequence: TGTGCCAGCAGCTTGGAGCAGGGAGGGGGAACAGAGACCCAGTACTTC. This codes for CASSLEQGGGTETQYF.

As concerns this clone: A much bigger clone sits one base away, suggesting this may be a read error. The gene calls are TRBV5-1 and TRBJ2-5, with 10 bases fitting TRBD1. V shed 4 bases and J 5 bases; nucleotides not matched to a gene: 5. The CDR3 is made up of 14 amino acids. Per germline, CDR1 SGHRS and CDR2 YFSETQ. The CDR3 region has the DNA TGCGCCAGCAGCGCAGGACAGGGGGGGGAGACCCAGTACTTC. Translated, it gives CASSAGQGGETQYF.

This chain connects TRBV28 to TRBJ2-3; 8 bases line up with TRBD2. Germline assignment: CDR1 MDHEN and CDR2 SYDVKM. V dropped 7 bases and J dropped 9; count of bases not matched to a gene: 12. The CDR3 extends over 14 amino acids. The CDR3 region is CASNLFAASGTQYF. The CDR3 bases are TGTGCCAGCAATCTCTTTGCCGCTAGCGGGACGCAGTATTTT.

V and J are TRBV18 and TRBJ2-1, with D possibly being TRBD2 (6 bases). CDR1 and CDR2 (germline): KGHSH, LQKENI. Trimming pared 0 bases from V and 7 bases from J, leaving 19 bases between. The CDR3 runs to 17 residues. CDR3 amino acids: CASSPPLYGGGGNEQFF. The CDR3 nucleotides read TGTGCCAGCTCACCACCGTTGTACGGAGGAGGAGGGAATGAGCAGTTCTTC.

This clone was seen once. The chain combines TRBV19 with TRBJ2-3; 8 nucleotides match TRBD2. V was pared by 3 bases and J by 7 bases, with 12 bases of the junction left unmatched. From germline, CDR1 is LNHDA and CDR2 SQIVND (reference sequence). The CDR3 covers 16 residues. CDR3 sequence: CASSIYPSGSRNTQYF. The CDR3 bases are TGTGCCAGTAGTATCTATCCCAGCGGGAGCAGAAATACGCAGTATTTT.

The chain carries TRBV6-5 and TRBJ2-7; perhaps TRBD2 as D (6 bases). Germline values: CDR1 MNHEY, CDR2 SVGAGI. The CDR3 has 16 residues. V was clipped by 4 bases and J by 0 bases, with 16 bases between them. CDR3 loop: CASSFSGDGSSYEQYF. The CDR3 nucleotides are TGTGCCAGCAGTTTTTCCGGGGACGGGAGCTCCTACGAGCAGTACTTC.

The gene calls are TRBV11-2 and TRBJ2-3, with a weak D call TRBD2 (7 bases). Trimming took off 5 bases at V and 14 bases at J, with 17 bases between the two ends. Germline V gene lookup returns CDR1 SGHAT and CDR2 FQNNGV. The CDR3 extends over 12 amino acids. For the CDR3, the DNA is TGTGCCAGCAGCCCCGGGGGGCGTTTTGGGTATTTT. Encoded protein: CASSPGGRFGYF.

Here the CDR3 DNA reads TGTGCCAGCAGTTACGGTACTAGCGGCACAGATACGCAGTATTTT. As protein: CASSYGTSGTDTQYF. The rearrangement uses TRBV6-2 or TRBV6-3 and TRBJ2-3; 7 bases map to TRBD2. The CDR3 extends over 15 amino acids. The V segment lost 2 bases and the J segment 1 base; nucleotides outside the gene matches: 3. Germline CDR1 is MNHEY and CDR2 is SVGEGT.

The chain recombines TRBV27 with TRBJ2-1; 10 bases match TRBD2. Per the germline V gene, CDR1 is MNHEY and CDR2 is SMNVEV (reference sequence). The CDR3 consists of 16 residues. J lost 3 bases, V lost 2 bases, and 4 bases had no gene match. As DNA, the CDR3 is TGTGCCAGCAGTTTAGGGGGACTAGCGCGCTACAATGAGCAGTTCTTC. It yields the protein CASSLGGLARYNEQFF.

DNA for the CDR3: TGCGCCAGCAGCTTGGGGCTAGCGGGAGCCGATGAGCAGTTCTTC. Translated: CASSLGLAGADEQFF. V gene TRBV5-1 combines with J gene TRBJ2-1, with TRBD2 matching 10 bases. The CDR3 consists of 15 residues. The germline CDR1 and CDR2 sequences are SGHRS and YFSETQ. With 0 bases clipped from V and 8 bases from J, the junction kept 5 bases outside the gene matches.

This clone was seen a handful of times. V and J are TRBV30 and TRBJ1-4; D is possibly TRBD1 (5 bases). Trimming left V 1 base short and J 0 bases short, with 12 bases between. Germline assignment: CDR1 GTSNPN and CDR2 SVGIG (reference sequence). The length of the CDR3 is 16 residues. The CDR3 is CAWSGKDTTTNEKLFF. The CDR3 region has the DNA TGTGCCTGGAGTGGGAAGGACACTACAACTAATGAAAAACTGTTTTTT. Variable domain in full (rest from reference TRBV30 and TRBJ1-4): SQTIHQWPATLVQPVGSPLSLECTVEGTSNPNLYWYRQAAGRGLQLLFYSVGIGQISSEVPQNLSASRPQDRQFILSSKKLLLSDSGFYLCAWSGKDTTTNEKLFFGSGTQLSVL.

The chain links TRBV5-6 to TRBJ2-7, with D maybe TRBD2 (5 bases). V lost 2 bases, J lost 7 bases, and 10 bases lay in between. In germline, CDR1 is SGHDT, CDR2 YYEEEE. The CDR3 has 12 amino acids. As DNA, the CDR3 is TGTGCCAGCAGCTTCACACCGGGAGAGCAGTACTTC. Translation gives CASSFTPGEQYF.

The genes are TRBV27 and TRBJ2-3, with D possibly TRBD1 on 6 matching bases. Deletions cut 5 bases from V and 2 bases from J, with 20 bases between. This CDR3 has 17 residues. The germline gives CDR1 MNHEY, CDR2 SMNVEV (reference sequence). The CDR3, as DNA: TGTGCCAGCAGTACCGGACAGCCCGCTGGGGACACAGATACGCAGTATTTT. Translating gives CASSTGQPAGDTDTQYF.

The chain couples TRBV6-4 to TRBJ1-4, with D possibly TRBD1 on 6 matching bases. CDR1 is MRHNA and CDR2 is SNTAGT in the germline V gene. There are 19 residues in the CDR3. Trimming shortened V by 3 bases and J by 0 bases, and 20 bases separated the two germline ends. The CDR3 coding sequence is TGTGCCAGCAGTGATGCCGTCCAGGGGCCACACTCAACTAATGAAAAACTGTTTTTT. Protein product: CASSDAVQGPHSTNEKLFF.

V is TRBV11-2 and J is TRBJ2-7; D not certain. Trimming took off 0 bases at V and 0 bases at J, with 15 bases between the two ends. Germline-derived CDR1 and CDR2 are SGHAT and FQNNGV. This CDR3 is 17 amino acids long. In DNA, the CDR3 is TGTGCCAGCAGCTTAGATTGGCGACGGGTTTTCTCCTACGAGCAGTACTTC. This translates into CASSLDWRRVFSYEQYF. The entire variable domain, with the rest obtained from reference TRBV11-2 and TRBJ2-7, is as follows: EAGVAQSPRYKIIEKRQSVAFWCNPISGHATLYWYQQILGQGPKLLIQFQNNGVVDDSQLPKDRFSAERLKGVDSTLKIQPAKLEDSAVYLCASSLDWRRVFSYEQYFGPGTRLTVT.

This sequence joins TRBV11-2 and TRBJ2-7; 10 bases are shared with TRBD2. The CDR3 has 18 residues. Looked up from germline, CDR1 is SGHAT and CDR2 is FQNNGV. The ends lost 4 bases at V and 3 bases at J; junction bases unmatched: 15. The CDR3 is CASSSTRASGRGFYEQYF. For the CDR3, the DNA is TGTGCCAGCAGCTCCACTAGAGCTAGCGGGAGAGGATTCTACGAGCAGTACTTC.

The chain carries TRBV27 and TRBJ1-5; D unresolved. This CDR3 region has 13 residues. V lost 5 bases, J lost 6 bases, and 11 bases lay in between. CDR1 MNHEY and CDR2 SMNVEV come from the germline V gene (reference sequence). The CDR3 loop reads CASSIWRFQPQHF. The CDR3, as DNA: TGTGCCAGCAGTATTTGGAGATTTCAGCCCCAGCATTTT.

This clone was counted a single time. The V gene is TRBV7-9, the J gene TRBJ2-3; 8 bases are shared with TRBD2. Germline CDR1 reads SEHNR; CDR2 reads FQNEAQ (reference sequence). Losses at the gene ends were 5 bases for V and 5 bases for J; bases not matched to a gene: 12. The CDR3 is 16 amino acids. In DNA form, the CDR3 reads TGTGCCAGCAGCGCAAGCTCTAGCGGGCTTAGAGATACGCAGTATTTT. The encoded protein is CASSASSSGLRDTQYF.

The V gene is TRBV4-1, the J gene TRBJ1-1; D remains ambiguous. Per the germline V gene, CDR1 is MGHRA and CDR2 is YSYEKL. Trimming left V 1 base short and J 4 bases short, with 13 bases between. The CDR3 is made up of 15 amino acids. The CDR3 reads CASSQARTDITEAFF. The CDR3 DNA is TGCGCCAGCAGCCAAGCCCGAACAGATATCACTGAAGCTTTCTTT.

This clone was observed a single time. The chain carries TRBV20-1 and TRBJ2-2; 14 bases agree with TRBD2. The CDR3 loop spans 17 amino acids. Germline lookup yields CDR1 DFQATT and CDR2 SNEGSKA (reference sequence). The ends lost 3 bases at V and 3 bases at J; junction bases unmatched: 6. The CDR3 DNA is TGCAGTGCTAGTGCGGGACTAGCGGGAGAGGACACCGGGGAGCTGTTTTTT. Its protein product is CSASAGLAGEDTGELFF.

This clone was detected once. This chain uses TRBV5-1 with TRBJ2-3, with 7 bases lining up with TRBD1. Unmatched junction bases numbered 2, after V lost 3 bases and J lost 4 bases. The V gene's germline CDR1 is SGHRS and CDR2 YFSETQ. This CDR3 comprises 13 residues. CDR3 nucleotides: TGCGCCAGCAGCTCAGACAGGGCAGATACGCAGTATTTT. It yields the protein CASSSDRADTQYF.